A single sample is the source of the 11 T cell receptor beta chains below, sequenced in a study of read filtering for tumor transcriptome and immune sequencing. From around 440 ng of RNA, a library with molecular barcoded alpha/delta and beta/gamma adaptors was made. TCRdb re-called the reads with MiXCR, one entry per CDR3 protein. The table lists under 150,000 distinct CDR3 sequences, about 13% of them singletons. Sequenced: a population of CD138-negative cells sorted from bone marrow. Receptors were obtained from a donor aged 40 or over with multiple myeloma.

In regard to this clonotype: Being one base from a much bigger clone, this may be a read error. The chain is built from TRBV4-3 and TRBJ1-2, with 10 bases that match TRBD1. Trimming cost V 5 bases and J 5 bases; bases outside gene matches: 11. Germline CDR1 and CDR2: LGHNA and YSLEER. This CDR3 comprises 16 residues. The chain's CDR3 is CASSETVRQGAYGYTF. In DNA form, the CDR3 reads TGCGCCAGCAGCGAGACTGTCCGACAGGGGGCTTATGGCTACACCTTC.

This clonotype was detected many times. The V and J genes are TRBV30 and TRBJ2-1; TRBD2 is a possible D gene (6 bases). CDR3 size: 13 residues. V lost 4 bases and J lost 6, with 13 bases in between. Germline V gene sequence: CDR1 GTSNPN, CDR2 SVGIG (reference sequence). The DNA of the CDR3 is TGTGCCTGGAACTGGAGGGTGGGCAATGAGCAGTTCTTC. Its translation is CAWNWRVGNEQFF.

This clonotype was picked up many times. The V and J genes are TRBV28 and TRBJ2-7; 8 bases match TRBD2. This CDR3 spans 13 amino acids. With V trimmed by 7 bases and J by 4 bases, 6 bases remained unmatched. The V gene's germline CDR1 is MDHEN and CDR2 SYDVKM. The CDR3 sequence is CASTRSGGYEQYF. In DNA, the CDR3 is TGTGCCAGCACCCGAAGCGGGGGATACGAGCAGTACTTC. Based on the CDR3 plus reference TRBV28 and TRBJ2-7, the full variable domain is DVKVTQSSRYLVKRTGEKVFLECVQDMDHENMFWYRQDPGLGLRLIYFSYDVKMKEKGDIPEGYSVSREKKERFSLILESASTNQTSMYLCASTRSGGYEQYFGPGTRLTVT.

The table lists this clonotype with many counts. The J gene is TRBJ2-7, the V gene TRBV20-1, with D tentatively TRBD2 (5 bases). Germline values: CDR1 DFQATT, CDR2 SNEGSKA (reference sequence). The length of the CDR3 is 14 residues. With 6 bases removed from V and 3 bases from J, the gap between germline ends came to 18 bases. This chain's CDR3 is CSAIPPPGGYEQYF. In DNA form, the CDR3 reads TGCAGTGCCATCCCCCCCCCCGGAGGCTACGAGCAGTACTTC.

This clonotype was recorded at least ten times. The chain recombines TRBV13 with TRBJ2-7; 9 bases agree with TRBD1. J lost 5 bases, V lost 4 bases, and 3 bases had no gene match. Looked up from germline, CDR1 is PRHDT and CDR2 is FYEKMQ (reference sequence). The CDR3 sequence is 13 residues long. The chain's CDR3 is CASSSTGGNEQYF. CDR3 bases: TGTGCCAGCAGCTCAACAGGGGGCAACGAGCAGTACTTC.

This clonotype was counted a few times. This could be a read error, since a much larger clone is one nucleotide away. The V call is TRBV7-9, the J call TRBJ1-1, with TRBD1 as a possible D gene (6 bases). Germline lookup yields CDR1 SEHNR and CDR2 FQNEAQ (reference sequence). This CDR3 is 13 amino acids long. The V end lost 11 bases, the J end lost 4 bases, and 17 bases lay between the germline ends. The CDR3 coding sequence is TGTGCCTGCCAGCGGGGGGCGGGCACTGAAGCTTTCTTT. It encodes CACQRGAGTEAFF. The complete variable domain, with remaining parts taken from reference TRBV7-9 and TRBJ1-1, reads DTGVSQNPRHKITKRGQNVTFRCDPISEHNRLYWYRQTLGQGPEFLTYFQNEAQLEKSRLLSDRFSAERPKGSFSTLEIQRTEQGDSAMYLCACQRGAGTEAFFGQGTRLTVV.

This clonotype was recorded many times. This chain uses TRBV20-1 with TRBJ2-3; maybe TRBD1 (6 bases). Germline assignment: CDR1 DFQATT and CDR2 SNEGSKA (reference sequence). CDR3 size: 14 residues. Trimming left V 6 bases short and J 1 base short, with 14 bases between. The CDR3 sequence: CSAQKGVGTDTQYF. DNA of the CDR3: TGCAGTGCGCAGAAGGGGGTGGGCACAGATACGCAGTATTTT.

In the case of this clonotype: Given the absence of the conserved phenylalanine or tryptophan at the CDR3 end, a read error is likely. This chain links TRBV18 with TRBJ2-1, with 7 bases matching TRBD2. V lost 2 bases to trimming and J lost 2 bases; unmatched junction nucleotides: 3. This CDR3 region has 15 residues. CDR1 KGHSH and CDR2 LQKENI come from the germline V gene. Here the CDR3 reads CASSPVTSPYNEQFL. In DNA, the CDR3 is TGTGCCAGCTCACCAGTGACTAGCCCCTACAATGAGCAGTTCCTC.

This clonotype was recorded many times. The rearrangement uses TRBV7-8 and TRBJ2-1, with D possibly being TRBD2 (5 bases). Germline V lookup: CDR1 SGHVS, CDR2 FQNEAQ. This CDR3 comprises 17 residues. V lost 0 bases to trimming and J lost 2 bases, with 14 bases between them. CDR3 protein: CASSLATGGGTYNEQFF. CDR3 coding DNA: TGTGCCAGCAGCTTAGCGACCGGCGGAGGCACCTACAATGAGCAGTTCTTC.

This clonotype appeared many times. This chain uses TRBV7-2 with TRBJ1-1; tentative D call: TRBD1 (6 bases). V dropped 5 bases and J dropped 2 bases, with 9 bases sitting between them. This CDR3 has 13 residues. Germline V gene sequence: CDR1 SGHTA, CDR2 FQGNSA. CDR3 DNA: TGTGCCAGCAGCCCGGACAGTAACACTGAAGCTTTCTTT. Protein: CASSPDSNTEAFF.

This clonotype has at least ten counts. The chain joins TRBV10-3 to TRBJ2-1, with TRBD2 matching over 8 bases. V shed 3 bases and J 6 bases; nucleotides not matched to a gene: 7. Germline V gives CDR1 ENHRY, CDR2 SYGVKD. CDR3 length equals 15 residues. CDR3 amino acids: CAISEGREGPNEQFF. CDR3 DNA sequence: TGTGCCATCAGTGAAGGTCGGGAGGGCCCCAATGAGCAGTTCTTC.